This T cell receptor beta chain was found in a study of T cell responses to AZD1222 COVID-19 vaccine. Data came from immunoSEQ multiplex PCR; TCRdb stores just in-frame clones and leaves some out. The repertoire holds some 140,000 clones, with approximately 90% as singletons. To note about this clone: The antigen remains unidentified.

Study findings and constraints: The donor group comprised mostly white British people and more females; the analysis possibly underestimated clonal diversity.

Germline lookup yields CDR1 SGHRS and CDR2 YFSETQ. V lost 3 bases and J 3 bases, leaving 9 bases between the germline ends. CDR3 length: 13 residues. The sequenced sample was peripheral blood, obtained on day 0 of AZD1222 vaccination. The receptor was isolated from an adult in good health. The chain has TRBV5-1 and TRBJ1-2, with D unresolved. The CDR3 region is CASSYGEDYGYTF. The DNA for the CDR3 is TGCGCCAGCAGCTATGGGGAGGACTATGGCTACACCTTC.